The 12 T cell receptor beta chains presented below share a single source sample, sequenced in a study of T-cell memory formation after mild COVID-19. TCRdb re-derived calls from the 5' RACE reads in MiXCR, one entry per CDR3 protein. Here the sample spans around 220,000 distinct CDR3 sequences, 15% to 20% being singletons. The source material was PBMCs or a T cell subset sorted from them (not recorded which). The receptors were sampled from a man aged 18 to 30 who had mild COVID-19 (a few samples of this study predate the infection). Cell type and time point are not known.

In this sample, this clonotype turned up a few times. The V and J genes are TRBV5-1 and TRBJ2-3; possibly TRBD2 for D (6 bases). This CDR3 has 14 residues. From germline, CDR1 is SGHRS and CDR2 YFSETQ. V lost 3 bases and J 2 bases, leaving 10 bases between the germline ends. DNA of the CDR3: TGCGCCAGCAGCTCGCGGGGAGTCACAGATACGCAGTATTTT. Translation: CASSSRGVTDTQYF.

The chain has TRBV12-3 or TRBV12-4 and TRBJ2-5; 8 nucleotides align to TRBD2. J was trimmed by 5 bases and V by 5 bases; bases with no gene match: 10. CDR3 length: 15 residues. DNA for the CDR3: TGTGCCAGCAGTCCCGGGCGGGGGGCCCTGGAGACCCAGTACTTC. It encodes CASSPGRGALETQYF.

The table lists this clonotype with many counts. The V call is TRBV6-2 or TRBV6-3, the J call TRBJ2-2; D gene ambiguous. Trimming stripped 3 bases from V and 5 bases from J, with 10 bases between. CDR3 length: 14 residues. From germline, CDR1 is MNHEY and CDR2 SVGEGT. This CDR3 is CASSYWLGTGELFF. The CDR3 bases are TGTGCCAGCAGTTATTGGTTGGGTACCGGGGAGCTGTTTTTT.

This clonotype has just a few counts. The genes are TRBV7-2 and TRBJ2-1; the D call may be TRBD1 or TRBD2 (5 bases each). Germline V lookup: CDR1 SGHTA, CDR2 FQGNSA. V was trimmed by 1 base and J by 0 bases, leaving 13 bases between them. The CDR3 consists of 17 residues. CDR3 DNA: TGTGCCAGCAGCTTAGGGCTGGGGGTAAGCTCCTACAATGAGCAGTTCTTC. Its translation is CASSLGLGVSSYNEQFF. The variable domain in full, with the rest retrieved from reference TRBV7-2 and TRBJ2-1, is GAGVSQSPSNKVTEKGKDVELRCDPISGHTALYWYRQSLGQGLEFLIYFQGNSAPDKSGLPSDRFSAERTGGSVSTLTIQRTQQEDSAVYLCASSLGLGVSSYNEQFFGPGTRLTVL.

This clonotype has only a few counts. The V gene is TRBV6-2 or TRBV6-3, the J gene TRBJ2-5; D not resolved. The germline V and J ends were trimmed by 4 bases and 4 bases, with 13 bases remaining between them. Per the germline V gene, CDR1 is MNHEY and CDR2 is SVGEGT. This CDR3 has 14 residues. The CDR3 nucleotides are TGTGCCAGCAGTTTCTCCCGATTAGGAGAGACCCAGTACTTC. Translated: CASSFSRLGETQYF.

The chain combines TRBV7-8 with TRBJ1-5; D uncertain. V lost 5 bases and J lost 3, with 20 bases in between. The CDR3 sequence is 17 residues long. Germline CDR1 reads SGHVS; CDR2 reads FQNEAQ. The CDR3 DNA follows: TGTGCCAGCAGCCCCCGGTCGGGCGGATCCTTCAATCAGCCCCAGCATTTT. It encodes CASSPRSGGSFNQPQHF.

The chain employs TRBV5-1 and TRBJ2-5; the match to TRBD1 covers 9 bases. V lost 2 bases to trimming and J lost 1 base; unmatched junction nucleotides: 3. CDR3 length: 15 residues. Germline V gives CDR1 SGHRS, CDR2 YFSETQ. The CDR3 nucleotides read TGCGCCAGCAGCTTACAGGGGGCCCCCCAAGAGACCCAGTACTTC. This sequence encodes CASSLQGAPQETQYF.

This clonotype came up a few times. The chain couples TRBV5-1 to TRBJ2-3, with D possibly being TRBD1 or TRBD2 (5 bases each). Germline lookup yields CDR1 SGHRS and CDR2 YFSETQ. The CDR3 loop spans 18 amino acids. V lost 4 bases and J lost 0, with 21 bases in between. The CDR3 region is CASSRRDPRPGSTDTQYF. The DNA of the CDR3 is TGCGCCAGCAGCAGACGGGACCCACGACCGGGCAGCACAGATACGCAGTATTTT.

The CDR3 DNA reads TGTGCCAGCAGTGAATCCACTAGCTGGGAAGAGACCCAGTACTTC. As protein: CASSESTSWEETQYF. The chain has TRBV25-1 and TRBJ2-5, with TRBD2 as a possible D gene (6 bases). V dropped 1 base and J dropped 3 bases, with 12 bases sitting between them. This CDR3 spans 15 amino acids. Germline assignment: CDR1 MGHDK and CDR2 SYGVNS.

This sequence joins TRBV2 and TRBJ1-3, with D tentatively TRBD1 (5 bases). Germline V gives CDR1 SNHLY, CDR2 FYNNEI. V was clipped by 2 bases and J by 1 base, with 12 bases between them. The CDR3 totals 16 residues. The CDR3 region has the DNA TGTGCCAGCAGTGAACTGGGGCTTACTTCTGGAAACACCATATATTTT. Protein sequence: CASSELGLTSGNTIYF. The variable domain in full, completed from reference TRBV2 and TRBJ1-3, reads EPEVTQTPSHQVTQMGQEVILRCVPISNHLYFYWYRQILGQKVEFLVSFYNNEISEKSEIFDDQFSVERPDGSNFTLKIRSTKLEDSAMYFCASSELGLTSGNTIYFGEGSWLTVV.

There are many counts of this clonotype. V gene TRBV12-3 or TRBV12-4 combines with J gene TRBJ1-1, with no clear D. Trimming cost V 5 bases and J 4 bases, with 14 bases left between them. This CDR3 has 14 amino acids. CDR3 loop: CASSQNLGVTEAFF. CDR3 sequence (DNA): TGTGCCAGCAGTCAAAACCTCGGAGTCACTGAAGCTTTCTTT.

This clonotype was observed a handful of times. The V call is TRBV12-3 or TRBV12-4, the J call TRBJ1-2; 10 nucleotides match TRBD1. V shed 6 bases, J shed 8 bases, and the junction held 12 bases outside the gene matches. CDR3 length equals 15 residues. CDR3 protein: CASRPPAGTGDGYTF. The CDR3 bases are TGTGCCAGCAGGCCCCCCGCCGGGACAGGGGACGGCTACACCTTC.